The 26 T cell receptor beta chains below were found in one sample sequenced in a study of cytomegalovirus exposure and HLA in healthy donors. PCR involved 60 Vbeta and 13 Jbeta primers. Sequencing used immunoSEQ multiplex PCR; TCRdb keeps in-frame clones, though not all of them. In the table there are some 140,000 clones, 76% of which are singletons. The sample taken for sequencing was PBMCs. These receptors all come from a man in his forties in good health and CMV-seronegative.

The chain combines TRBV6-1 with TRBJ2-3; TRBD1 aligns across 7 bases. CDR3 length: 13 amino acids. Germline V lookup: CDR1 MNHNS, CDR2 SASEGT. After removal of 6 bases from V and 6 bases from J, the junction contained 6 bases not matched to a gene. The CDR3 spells CASSRTGADTQYF. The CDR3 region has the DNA TGTGCCAGCAGCCGCACAGGGGCCGATACGCAGTATTTT.

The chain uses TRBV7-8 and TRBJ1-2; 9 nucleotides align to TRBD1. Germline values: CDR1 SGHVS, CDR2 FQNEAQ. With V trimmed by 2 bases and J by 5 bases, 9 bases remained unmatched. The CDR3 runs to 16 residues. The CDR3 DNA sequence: TGTGCCAGCAGCTTATCCCCAGACAGGGGGTGGTATGGCTACACCTTC. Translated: CASSLSPDRGWYGYTF.

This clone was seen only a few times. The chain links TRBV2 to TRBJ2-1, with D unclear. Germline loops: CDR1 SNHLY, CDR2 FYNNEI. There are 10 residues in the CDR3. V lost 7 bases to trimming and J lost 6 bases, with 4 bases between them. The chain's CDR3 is CASTLNEQFF. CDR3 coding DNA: TGTGCCAGCACCCTCAATGAGCAGTTCTTC.

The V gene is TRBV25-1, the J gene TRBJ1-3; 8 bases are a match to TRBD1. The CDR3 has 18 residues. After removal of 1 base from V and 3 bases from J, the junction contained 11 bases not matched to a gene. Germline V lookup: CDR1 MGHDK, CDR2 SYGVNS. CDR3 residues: CASSEFGTGFVGGNTIYF. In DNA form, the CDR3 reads TGTGCCAGCAGTGAATTTGGGACAGGTTTCGTTGGTGGAAACACCATATATTTT.

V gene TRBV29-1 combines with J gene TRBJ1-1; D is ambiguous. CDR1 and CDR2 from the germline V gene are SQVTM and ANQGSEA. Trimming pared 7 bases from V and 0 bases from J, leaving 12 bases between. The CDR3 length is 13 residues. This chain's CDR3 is CSAKQNMNTEAFF. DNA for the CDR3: TGCAGCGCCAAACAAAACATGAACACTGAAGCTTTCTTT.

The CDR3, as DNA: TGCGCCAGCAGCCAAAGGGTGGGGACAGGGACCTACGAGCAGTACTTC. Residues: CASSQRVGTGTYEQYF. This chain connects TRBV4-1 to TRBJ2-7; 9 bases agree with TRBD1. In germline, CDR1 is MGHRA, CDR2 YSYEKL. CDR3 length equals 16 residues. V lost 2 bases to trimming and J lost 2 bases; unmatched junction nucleotides: 7.

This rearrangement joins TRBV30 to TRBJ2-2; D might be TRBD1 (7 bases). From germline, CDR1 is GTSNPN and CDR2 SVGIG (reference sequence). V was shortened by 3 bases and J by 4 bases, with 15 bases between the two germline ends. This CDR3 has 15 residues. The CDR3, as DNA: TGTGCCTGGAGCAGGCCAGGGGGGTTCACCGGGGAGCTGTTTTTT. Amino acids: CAWSRPGGFTGELFF.

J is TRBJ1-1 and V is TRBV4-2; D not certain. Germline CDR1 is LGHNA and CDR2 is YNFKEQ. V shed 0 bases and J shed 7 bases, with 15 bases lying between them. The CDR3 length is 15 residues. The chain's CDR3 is CASSQELTGGGEAFF. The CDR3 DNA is TGTGCCAGCAGCCAAGAATTAACGGGAGGAGGTGAAGCTTTCTTT.

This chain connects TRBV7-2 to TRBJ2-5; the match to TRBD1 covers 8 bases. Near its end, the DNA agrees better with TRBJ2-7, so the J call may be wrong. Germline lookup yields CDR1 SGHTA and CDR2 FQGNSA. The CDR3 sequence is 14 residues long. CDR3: CASSSWTGNYEQYF. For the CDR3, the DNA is TGTGCCAGCAGCTCTTGGACAGGGAACTACGAGCAGTACTTC.

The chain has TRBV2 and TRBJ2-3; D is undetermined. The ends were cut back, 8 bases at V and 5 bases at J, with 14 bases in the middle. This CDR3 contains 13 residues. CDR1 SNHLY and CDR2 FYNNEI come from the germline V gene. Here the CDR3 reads CASPGPRKDTQYF. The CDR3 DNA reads TGTGCCAGCCCCGGCCCCAGGAAAGATACGCAGTATTTT.

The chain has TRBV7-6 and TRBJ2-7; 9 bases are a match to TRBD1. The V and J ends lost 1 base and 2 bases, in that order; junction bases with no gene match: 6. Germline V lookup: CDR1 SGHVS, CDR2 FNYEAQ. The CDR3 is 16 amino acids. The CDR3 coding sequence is TGTGCCAGCAGCTTAGGATTCGACAGGGGGGCCTACGAGCAGTACTTC. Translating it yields CASSLGFDRGAYEQYF.

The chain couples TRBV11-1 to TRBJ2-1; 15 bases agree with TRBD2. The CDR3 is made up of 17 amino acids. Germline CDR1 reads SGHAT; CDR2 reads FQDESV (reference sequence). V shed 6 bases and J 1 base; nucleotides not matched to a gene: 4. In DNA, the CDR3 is TGTGCCAGCAGGGGGACTAGCGGGAGGACATCCTACAATGAGCAGTTCTTC. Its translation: CASRGTSGRTSYNEQFF.

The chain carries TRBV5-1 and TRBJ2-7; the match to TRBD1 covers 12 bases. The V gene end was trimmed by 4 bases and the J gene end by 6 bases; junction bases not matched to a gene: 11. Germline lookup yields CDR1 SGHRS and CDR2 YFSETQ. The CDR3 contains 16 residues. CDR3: CASSLDPGTGGCEQYF. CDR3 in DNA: TGCGCCAGCAGCCTTGACCCCGGGACAGGGGGCTGCGAGCAGTACTTC.

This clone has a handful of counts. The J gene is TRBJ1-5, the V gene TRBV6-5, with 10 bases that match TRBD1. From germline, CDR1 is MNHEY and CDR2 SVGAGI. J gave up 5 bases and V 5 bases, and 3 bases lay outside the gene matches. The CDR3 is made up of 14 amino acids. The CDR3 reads CASSRTGGDQPQHF. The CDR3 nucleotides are TGTGCCAGCAGTCGGACAGGGGGAGATCAGCCCCAGCATTTT.

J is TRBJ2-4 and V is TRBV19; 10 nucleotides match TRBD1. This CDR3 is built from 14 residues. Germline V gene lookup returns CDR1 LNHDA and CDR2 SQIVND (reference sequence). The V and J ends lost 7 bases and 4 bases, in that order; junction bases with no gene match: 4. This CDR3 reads CASTPDRGKNIQYF. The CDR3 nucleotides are TGTGCCAGTACCCCGGACAGGGGGAAAAACATTCAGTACTTC.

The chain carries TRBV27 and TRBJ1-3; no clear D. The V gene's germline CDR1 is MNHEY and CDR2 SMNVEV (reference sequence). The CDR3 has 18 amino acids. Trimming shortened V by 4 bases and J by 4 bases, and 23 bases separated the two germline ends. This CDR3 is CASSYSRPGGGLGNTIYF. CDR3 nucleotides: TGTGCCAGCAGTTACTCACGTCCAGGCGGCGGGCTCGGAAACACCATATATTTT.

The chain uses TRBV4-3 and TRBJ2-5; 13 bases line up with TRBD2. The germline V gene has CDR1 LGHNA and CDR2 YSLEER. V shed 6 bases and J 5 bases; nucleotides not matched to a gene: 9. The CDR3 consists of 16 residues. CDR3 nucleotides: TGCGCCAGCAGACCAACTAGCGGGGGGGCGGGGGAGACCCAGTACTTC. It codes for CASRPTSGGAGETQYF.

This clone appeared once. CDR3 in amino acids: CASSFRPGGTLETQYF. CDR3 bases: TGTGCCAGCAGCTTCCGTCCAGGGGGCACGTTGGAGACCCAGTACTTC. The V and J genes are TRBV11-3 and TRBJ2-5; 8 nucleotides agree with TRBD1. From germline, CDR1 is SGHNT and CDR2 YENEEA. This CDR3 comprises 16 residues. The V gene end was trimmed by 3 bases and the J gene end by 5 bases; junction bases not matched to a gene: 11.

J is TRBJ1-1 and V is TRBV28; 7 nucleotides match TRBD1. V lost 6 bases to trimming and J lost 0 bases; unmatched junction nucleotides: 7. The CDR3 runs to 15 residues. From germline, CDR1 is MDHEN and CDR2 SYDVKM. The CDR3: CASRLPQGLNTEAFF. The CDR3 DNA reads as TGTGCCAGCAGACTCCCACAGGGGTTGAACACTGAAGCTTTCTTT.

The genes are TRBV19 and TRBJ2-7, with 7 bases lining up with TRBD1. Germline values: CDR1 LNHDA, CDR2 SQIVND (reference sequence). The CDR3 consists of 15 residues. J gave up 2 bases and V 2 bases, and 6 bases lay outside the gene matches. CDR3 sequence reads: CASSISTGVPYEQYF. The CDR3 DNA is TGTGCCAGTAGTATATCAACAGGGGTCCCCTACGAGCAGTACTTC.

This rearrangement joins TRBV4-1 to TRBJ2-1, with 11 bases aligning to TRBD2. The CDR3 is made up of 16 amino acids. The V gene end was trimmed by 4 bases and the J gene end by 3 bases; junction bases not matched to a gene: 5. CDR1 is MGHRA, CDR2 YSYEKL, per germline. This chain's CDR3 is CASSLGTSGVYNEQFF. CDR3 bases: TGCGCCAGCAGCCTCGGGACTAGCGGAGTCTACAATGAGCAGTTCTTC.

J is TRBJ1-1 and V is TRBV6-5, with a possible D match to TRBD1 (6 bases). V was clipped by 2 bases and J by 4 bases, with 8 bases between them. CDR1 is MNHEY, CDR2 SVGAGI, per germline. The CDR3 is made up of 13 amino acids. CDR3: CASSYQGRTEAFF. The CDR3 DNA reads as TGTGCCAGCAGTTACCAGGGGCGCACTGAAGCTTTCTTT.

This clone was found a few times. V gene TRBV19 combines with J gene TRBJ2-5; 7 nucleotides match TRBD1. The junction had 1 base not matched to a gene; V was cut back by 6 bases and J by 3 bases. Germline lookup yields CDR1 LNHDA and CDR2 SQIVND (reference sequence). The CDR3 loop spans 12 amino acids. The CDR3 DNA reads TGTGCCAGTAGCAGGGGGAAAGAGACCCAGTACTTC. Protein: CASSRGKETQYF.

In nucleotides, the CDR3 is TGTGCCGCCAACATGGGGTCGGGAGTGGCGGAAGCAGATACGCAGTATTTT. Translating it yields CAANMGSGVAEADTQYF. The V call is TRBV10-3, the J call TRBJ2-3; maybe TRBD2 (6 bases). Germline CDR1 is ENHRY and CDR2 is SYGVKD. This CDR3 comprises 17 residues. With 11 bases removed from V and 4 bases from J, the gap between germline ends came to 28 bases.

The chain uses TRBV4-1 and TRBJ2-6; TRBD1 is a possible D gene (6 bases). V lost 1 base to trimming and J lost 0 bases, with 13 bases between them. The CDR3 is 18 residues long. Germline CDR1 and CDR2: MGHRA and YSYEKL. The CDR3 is CASSQVGGQYSGANVLTF. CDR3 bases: TGCGCCAGCAGCCAAGTTGGGGGACAATACTCTGGGGCCAACGTCCTGACTTTC.

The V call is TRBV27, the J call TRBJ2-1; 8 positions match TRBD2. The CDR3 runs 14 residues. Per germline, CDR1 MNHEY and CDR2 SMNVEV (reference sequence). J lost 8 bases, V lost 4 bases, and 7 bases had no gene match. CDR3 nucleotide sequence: TGTGCCAGCAGTTCCGGACTAGCCTTGGATGAGCAGTTCTTC. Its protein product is CASSSGLALDEQFF.